Below, 29 T cell receptor beta chains from the same sample are listed, as sequenced in a study of identifying expanded T cells in peripheral blood. Assay: immunoSEQ multiplex PCR; the TCRdb copy retains only in-frame clones and omits some. The table includes around 120,000 clones, 75% to 90% detected once. The sequenced sample was blood. Source of these receptors: a person aged 18-70 years in good health.

The V call is TRBV5-1, the J call TRBJ1-2, with TRBD1 identical over 10 bases. From germline, CDR1 is SGHRS and CDR2 YFSETQ. Trimming cost V 4 bases and J 6 bases; bases outside gene matches: 12. The CDR3 spans 16 residues. The CDR3 region is CASSADRDRGENGYTF. In nucleotides, the CDR3 is TGCGCCAGCAGCGCCGACCGGGACAGGGGAGAGAATGGCTACACCTTC.

Points on this clone: The sample carries other DNA sequences with the same CDR3. The chain has TRBV5-1 and TRBJ1-4; a weak D match, TRBD1 (6 bases). The V gene lost 2 bases and the J gene lost 7 bases, with 15 bases spanning the gap. The CDR3 is 15 residues long. Germline CDR1 and CDR2: SGHRS and YFSETQ. This CDR3 is CASSFLQGRGEKLFF. The CDR3 DNA reads as TGCGCCAGCAGCTTCCTGCAGGGGCGGGGTGAAAAACTGTTTTTT.

The chain uses TRBV5-8 and TRBJ2-1; D could derive from TRBD1 or TRBD2 (5 bases each). Trimming left V 4 bases short and J 3 bases short, with 11 bases between. Germline lookup yields CDR1 SGHTS and CDR2 YDEGEE. CDR3 length equals 14 residues. The CDR3 loop is CASSHGTDYNEQFF. CDR3 nucleotide sequence: TGTGCCAGCAGCCACGGGACCGACTACAATGAGCAGTTCTTC.

DNA of the CDR3: TGCAGCGTTGAAGATAGGGAGACCCAGTACTTC. This codes for CSVEDRETQYF. V is TRBV29-1 and J is TRBJ2-5, with D unclear. The CDR3 loop spans 11 amino acids. V was pared by 0 bases and J by 5 bases, with 4 bases between. The germline V gene encodes CDR1 SQVTM and CDR2 ANQGSEA.

The chain couples TRBV21-1 to TRBJ2-7; TRBD2 is the table's D call, not checked against the DNA. TRBV21-1 is annotated as a pseudogene. The CDR3 contains 11 residues. In DNA form, the CDR3 reads TGTGCCAGCAGCAAATTCTCCGAGCAGTACTTC. Translated: CASSKFSEQYF.

This chain links TRBV7-9 with TRBJ1-5; D gene ambiguous. Germline V lookup: CDR1 SEHNR, CDR2 FQNEAQ (reference sequence). Trimming stripped 1 base from V and 5 bases from J, with 6 bases between. The CDR3 is 13 residues long. The CDR3 DNA is TGTGCCAGCAGCTTAGTCAATGATCAGCCCCAGCATTTT. This codes for CASSLVNDQPQHF.

The chain employs TRBV5-6 and TRBJ2-7; D gene unclear. Germline lookup yields CDR1 SGHDT and CDR2 YYEEEE. The CDR3 has 12 amino acids. Deletions cut 2 bases from V and 4 bases from J, with 7 bases between. The CDR3 sequence is CASSFWGYEQYF. The CDR3 DNA sequence: TGTGCCAGCAGCTTTTGGGGATACGAGCAGTACTTC.

The rearrangement uses TRBV7-8 and TRBJ1-1; D remains ambiguous. CDR1 SGHVS and CDR2 FQNEAQ come from the germline V gene. The V end was cut by 5 bases, the J end by 0 bases, with 16 bases between. The CDR3 has 16 residues. This CDR3 is CASSPTGAIMNTEAFF. Here the CDR3 DNA reads TGTGCCAGCAGCCCGACGGGTGCTATTATGAACACTGAAGCTTTCTTT.

The chain joins TRBV21-1 to TRBJ2-7; TRBD1 is taken as the D call from the table, unchecked against the DNA. TRBV21-1 is a pseudogene segment. The CDR3 runs to 16 residues. This chain's CDR3 is CASSTRGKLDAYEQYF. The CDR3 DNA is TGTGCCAGCAGCACCAGGGGCAAACTCGACGCCTACGAGCAGTACTTC.

The chain links TRBV28 to TRBJ2-4; D possibly corresponds to TRBD2 (6 bases). Germline V gene data show CDR1 as MDHEN and CDR2 as SYDVKM. V was shortened by 6 bases and J by 1 base, with 16 bases between the two germline ends. The CDR3 length is 16 residues. The chain's CDR3 is CASSPLGGFAKNIQYF. The CDR3 coding sequence is TGTGCCAGCAGCCCCCTGGGGGGATTCGCCAAAAACATTCAGTACTTC. The full variable domain, its missing parts supplied by reference TRBV28 and TRBJ2-4, is DVKVTQSSRYLVKRTGEKVFLECVQDMDHENMFWYRQDPGLGLRLIYFSYDVKMKEKGDIPEGYSVSREKKERFSLILESASTNQTSMYLCASSPLGGFAKNIQYFGAGTRLSVL.

V and J are TRBV10-3 and TRBJ2-3; D is tentatively TRBD1 or TRBD2 (6 bases each). Trimming took off 4 bases at V and 2 bases at J, with 13 bases between the two ends. The CDR3 extends over 15 amino acids. In germline, CDR1 is ENHRY, CDR2 SYGVKD. CDR3 nucleotide sequence: TGTGCCATCAGTGTTTCCGGGGGCATCACAGATACGCAGTATTTT. Encoded protein: CAISVSGGITDTQYF.

The gene calls are TRBV18 and TRBJ2-3, with D perhaps matching TRBD2 (6 bases). The ends were cut back, 0 bases at V and 6 bases at J, with 13 bases in the middle. Germline assignment: CDR1 KGHSH and CDR2 LQKENI. This CDR3 is 15 amino acids long. The CDR3 here is CASSPPVGGGDTQYF. The CDR3, as DNA: TGTGCCAGCTCACCACCGGTCGGGGGTGGGGATACGCAGTATTTT.

The V and J genes are TRBV2 and TRBJ2-2; D might be TRBD2 (6 bases). From germline, CDR1 is SNHLY and CDR2 FYNNEI. The CDR3 runs 15 residues. V was clipped by 7 bases and J by 7 bases, with 19 bases between them. The CDR3 DNA sequence: TGTGCCAGCACAGCACGGACCGGAGGGGACGGGGAGCTGTTTTTT. Its translation: CASTARTGGDGELFF.

This clone turned up a few times. This may stem from a read error, because a much larger clone lies one nucleotide away. V and J are TRBV7-2 and TRBJ2-5; D gene ambiguous. The germline V and J ends were trimmed by 5 bases and 2 bases, with 3 bases remaining between them. CDR1 and CDR2 (germline): SGHTA, FQGNSA. The CDR3 sequence is 11 residues long. This chain's CDR3 is CASSEQETQYF. The CDR3, as DNA: TGTGCCAGCAGCGAACAAGAGACCCAGTACTTC.

This rearrangement joins TRBV18 to TRBJ2-1; 11 nucleotides line up with TRBD2. The CDR3 contains 16 residues. V was pared by 2 bases and J by 10 bases, with 10 bases of the junction left unmatched. In germline, CDR1 is KGHSH, CDR2 LQKENI. CDR3 bases: TGTGCCAGCTCACCAAGGCTAGCGGGGGGCCTCCCCGAGCAGTTCTTC. It yields the protein CASSPRLAGGLPEQFF.

The CDR3 sequence is CASSRGTQESEQFF. CDR3 in DNA: TGTGCCAGCAGCAGGGGGACGCAGGAGAGTGAGCAGTTCTTC. The chain uses TRBV2 and TRBJ2-1; 7 positions agree with TRBD1. Trimming cost V 6 bases and J 9 bases; bases outside gene matches: 11. Germline V gives CDR1 SNHLY, CDR2 FYNNEI. The CDR3 loop spans 14 amino acids.

The chain uses TRBV29-1 and TRBJ2-5; 8 bases are a match to TRBD2. J was trimmed by 3 bases and V by 4 bases; bases with no gene match: 4. This CDR3 is 13 amino acids long. CDR1 SQVTM and CDR2 ANQGSEA come from the germline V gene. The CDR3: CSVAWREEETQYF. CDR3 DNA sequence: TGCAGCGTTGCTTGGCGGGAGGAAGAGACCCAGTACTTC.

CDR3 sequence: CASSLGPRGAPVKETQYF. The CDR3 DNA reads as TGCGCCAGCAGCTTGGGCCCACGGGGGGCTCCCGTTAAAGAGACCCAGTACTTC. The V and J genes are TRBV5-1 and TRBJ2-5; D is possibly TRBD2 (7 bases). This CDR3 is 18 amino acids long. Germline V gene lookup returns CDR1 SGHRS and CDR2 YFSETQ. Trimming removed 0 bases from V and 3 bases from J, with 21 bases in between.

The count of this clone is one. This chain connects TRBV28 to TRBJ2-1, with 8 bases fitting TRBD2. With 6 bases clipped from V and 6 bases from J, the junction kept 7 bases outside the gene matches. The germline gives CDR1 MDHEN, CDR2 SYDVKM. The CDR3 spans 14 residues. For the CDR3, the DNA is TGTGCCAGCAGACTAGCGGTCCCCGGCAATGAGCAGTTCTTC. It specifies CASRLAVPGNEQFF.

This chain links TRBV4-3 with TRBJ2-4, with D perhaps matching TRBD1 or TRBD2 (6 bases each). CDR1 is LGHNA and CDR2 is YSLEER in the germline V gene. The CDR3 totals 15 residues. Trimming cost V 0 bases and J 7 bases, with 13 bases left between them. The CDR3 loop reads CASSQDLQGRNIQYF. The CDR3 DNA reads as TGCGCCAGCAGCCAAGATCTGCAGGGGAGGAACATTCAGTACTTC.

The chain uses TRBV6-5 and TRBJ1-1; TRBD1 might be the D (6 bases). The CDR3 is made up of 14 amino acids. Germline loops: CDR1 MNHEY, CDR2 SVGAGI. V dropped 0 bases and J dropped 5 bases, with 10 bases sitting between them. DNA of the CDR3: TGTGCCAGCAGTTACTCGTCCACAGGGACTGAAGCTTTCTTT. Amino acid sequence: CASSYSSTGTEAFF.

CDR3 DNA sequence: TGTGCCAGCTCACCGGAGGGCTACGAGCAGTACTTC. Translated: CASSPEGYEQYF. This chain links TRBV18 with TRBJ2-7, with D possibly TRBD2 on 6 matching bases. The V and J ends lost 3 bases and 3 bases respectively, with 6 bases between them. Per the germline V gene, CDR1 is KGHSH and CDR2 is LQKENI. The length of the CDR3 is 12 residues.

The chain uses TRBV7-3 and TRBJ2-7; D is possibly TRBD1 (6 bases). The CDR3 is 14 residues long. Trimming removed 0 bases from V and 3 bases from J, with 9 bases in between. Looked up from germline, CDR1 is SGHTA and CDR2 is FQGTGA. The DNA for the CDR3 is TGTGCCAGCAGCTTAACAGGGGGTGTCTACGAGCAGTACTTC. It encodes CASSLTGGVYEQYF.

In its sample, this clone was seen once. The chain joins TRBV2 to TRBJ2-1; 10 bases align to TRBD2. Germline V gene lookup returns CDR1 SNHLY and CDR2 FYNNEI. The CDR3 is made up of 19 amino acids. V dropped 0 bases and J dropped 5; count of bases not matched to a gene: 13. The CDR3 spells CASSEALGMGLAGDNEQFF. Here the CDR3 DNA reads TGTGCCAGCAGTGAAGCGCTGGGAATGGGCCTAGCGGGAGACAATGAGCAGTTCTTC.

V and J are TRBV14 and TRBJ1-1; D is possibly TRBD1 (6 bases). The germline V gene has CDR1 SGHDN and CDR2 FVKESK. Trimming took 4 bases from V and 4 from J, leaving 19 bases between them. The CDR3 length is 16 residues. In nucleotides, the CDR3 is TGTGCCAGCAGCCCAGGGGACTTTTGGTCGTCCACTGAAGCTTTCTTT. This translates into CASSPGDFWSSTEAFF.

The chain uses TRBV2 and TRBJ2-7; D is ambiguous. Germline assignment: CDR1 SNHLY and CDR2 FYNNEI. The CDR3 has 13 residues. The germline V and J ends were trimmed by 2 bases and 2 bases, with 7 bases remaining between them. In nucleotides, the CDR3 is TGTGCCAGCAGTGAAAGGGTTGCCTACGAGCAGTACTTC. Residues: CASSERVAYEQYF.

The chain employs TRBV6-6 and TRBJ1-1, with TRBD1 as a possible D gene (5 bases). In germline, CDR1 is MNHNY, CDR2 SVGAGI (reference sequence). CDR3 length: 13 amino acids. Trimming stripped 7 bases from V and 1 base from J, with 10 bases between. The CDR3: CASNLGENTEAFF. CDR3 in DNA: TGTGCCAGCAACCTAGGGGAGAACACTGAAGCTTTCTTT.

This clone was counted only a few times. The V call is TRBV7-6, the J call TRBJ2-3; the match to TRBD2 covers 7 bases. Germline CDR1 SGHVS, CDR2 FNYEAQ. The CDR3 length is 15 residues. The J segment lost 1 base and the V segment lost 1 base, leaving 2 bases of the junction unmatched. The CDR3 spells CASSLGLAGTDTQYF. CDR3 DNA: TGTGCCAGCAGCTTAGGGCTAGCGGGCACAGATACGCAGTATTTT.

The J gene is TRBJ2-2, the V gene TRBV27, with no clear D. The germline V and J ends were trimmed by 3 bases and 10 bases, with 12 bases remaining between them. The CDR3 loop spans 13 amino acids. Per the germline V gene, CDR1 is MNHEY and CDR2 is SMNVEV (reference sequence). CDR3 DNA: TGTGCCAGCAGTTTTGGTGGAGAGGAGGAGCTGTTTTTT. Translated, it gives CASSFGGEEELFF.